One sample yielded the 18 T cell receptor beta chains listed below, sequenced in a study of blood T cell repertoires in COVID-19. Method: immunoSEQ multiplex PCR; TCRdb's copy keeps in-frame clones and lacks some. The table has tens of thousands of clones, 75% to 90% seen once. Sequenced input: peripheral blood. The source is a human donor with active COVID-19. The donor label of this sample is uncertain.

The V and J genes are TRBV6-6 and TRBJ2-2; D perhaps matches TRBD2 (5 bases). There are 13 residues in the CDR3. Trimming took off 2 bases at V and 4 bases at J, with 5 bases between the two ends. Germline CDR1 and CDR2: MNHNY and SVGAGI (reference sequence). The CDR3 spells CASSYEGTGELFF. The DNA for the CDR3 is TGTGCCAGCAGTTACGAGGGCACCGGGGAGCTGTTTTTT.

CDR3 sequence: CASSRPGTGGTEKLFF. The CDR3 DNA reads TGTGCCAGCAGCCGCCCCGGGACAGGGGGGACTGAAAAACTGTTTTTT. This chain connects TRBV5-4 to TRBJ1-4; 11 bases line up with TRBD1. Germline lookup yields CDR1 SGHNT and CDR2 YYREEE (reference sequence). V trimming: 4 bases; J trimming: 7 bases; junction bases outside the gene matches: 9. CDR3 size: 16 residues. The variable domain in full, with the rest retrieved from reference TRBV5-4 and TRBJ1-4, is ETGVTQSPTHLIKTRGQQVTLRCSSQSGHNTVSWYQQALGQGPQFIFQYYREEENGRGNFPPRFSGLQFPNYSSELNVNALELDDSALYLCASSRPGTGGTEKLFFGSGTQLSVL.

The chain links TRBV6-2 or TRBV6-3 to TRBJ2-1; a possible D gene is TRBD2 (7 bases). The V end lost 1 base, the J end lost 6 bases, and 13 bases lay between the germline ends. Germline lookup yields CDR1 MNHEY and CDR2 SVGEGT. CDR3 length: 15 residues. In DNA form, the CDR3 reads TGTGCCAGCAGTTACTTGGGGGGGGCTGCCAATGAGCAGTTCTTC. Protein: CASSYLGGAANEQFF.

The chain carries TRBV2 and TRBJ1-4; 9 nucleotides align to TRBD1. V lost 8 bases to trimming and J lost 9 bases; unmatched junction nucleotides: 10. The CDR3 totals 14 residues. CDR1 and CDR2 from the germline V gene are SNHLY and FYNNEI. The CDR3 spells CASHGTGMLKKLFF. CDR3 coding DNA: TGTGCCAGCCACGGGACAGGGATGTTGAAAAAACTGTTTTTT.

The gene calls are TRBV5-1 and TRBJ1-1; TRBD1 might be the D (5 bases). Trimming removed 4 bases at V and 3 bases at J, with 10 bases between. This CDR3 comprises 13 residues. CDR1 is SGHRS and CDR2 is YFSETQ in the germline V gene. The CDR3 sequence: CASSLDSYTEAFF. The CDR3 DNA follows: TGCGCCAGCAGCCTCGACAGCTACACTGAAGCTTTCTTT. Full variable domain (outside the CDR3, taken from reference TRBV5-1 and TRBJ1-1): KAGVTQTPRYLIKTRGQQVTLSCSPISGHRSVSWYQQTPGQGLQFLFEYFSETQRNKGNFPGRFSGRQFSNSRSEMNVSTLELGDSALYLCASSLDSYTEAFFGQGTRLTVV.

The chain joins TRBV18 to TRBJ1-1, with TRBD1 matching 9 bases. From germline, CDR1 is KGHSH and CDR2 LQKENI. The CDR3 runs 14 residues. J was trimmed by 5 bases and V by 3 bases; bases with no gene match: 4. CDR3 DNA: TGTGCCAGCTCACCGCGGACAGGGGATACTGAAGCTTTCTTT. This gives the protein CASSPRTGDTEAFF.

The chain links TRBV27 to TRBJ2-3, with 8 bases fitting TRBD1. CDR1 is MNHEY and CDR2 is SMNVEV in the germline V gene (reference sequence). The length of the CDR3 is 15 residues. The junction had 7 bases not matched to a gene; V was cut back by 6 bases and J by 2 bases. The DNA for the CDR3 is TGTGCCAGCAGGCTGATGGGACAGGCCACAGATACGCAGTATTTT. Amino acid sequence: CASRLMGQATDTQYF.

This clone was seen a single time. The chain has TRBV18 and TRBJ2-5; D possibly corresponds to TRBD1 (6 bases). CDR1 and CDR2 from the germline V gene are KGHSH and LQKENI. The germline V and J ends were trimmed by 2 bases and 7 bases, with 11 bases remaining between them. The length of the CDR3 is 13 residues. CDR3 in DNA: TGTGCCAGCTCACCAGAGACAGGCCCGACCCAGTACTTC. This translates into CASSPETGPTQYF. The full variable domain, completed using reference TRBV18 and TRBJ2-5, is NAGVMQNPRHLVRRRGQEARLRCSPMKGHSHVYWYRQLPEEGLKFMVYLQKENIIDESGMPKERFSAEFPKEGPSILRIQQVVRGDSAAYFCASSPETGPTQYFGPGTRLLVL.

CDR3 in DNA: TGTGCCTGCGCCTCCGGGACCGCCAGCGGGAGTGAAGCTTTCTTT. This sequence encodes CACASGTASGSEAFF. The gene calls are TRBV30 and TRBJ1-1, with a tentative D call TRBD1 (5 bases). This CDR3 region has 15 residues. Trimming shortened V by 6 bases and J by 7 bases, and 24 bases separated the two germline ends. CDR1 is GTSNPN, CDR2 SVGIG, per germline (reference sequence).

This chain connects TRBV3-1 (or the pseudogene TRBV3-2) to TRBJ1-2; 8 nucleotides line up with TRBD1. This CDR3 region has 17 residues. Losses at the gene ends were 3 bases for V and 1 base for J; bases not matched to a gene: 10. CDR1 and CDR2 (germline): LGHDT, YNNKEL (reference sequence). The CDR3 bases are TGTGCCAGCAGCCAGGTTCTCAGGGGGCGGGGTAACTATGGCTACACCTTC. Its protein is CASSQVLRGRGNYGYTF.

This sequence joins TRBV5-4 and TRBJ2-5; TRBD2 matches at 9 bases. From germline, CDR1 is SGHNT and CDR2 YYREEE (reference sequence). The CDR3 consists of 18 residues. Trimming at V came to 4 bases and at J to 2 bases, leaving 15 bases not matched to a gene. CDR3 coding DNA: TGTGCCAGCAGCCTTACCAGGGGAGCGGGGGGAACACAAGAGACCCAGTACTTC. Translated: CASSLTRGAGGTQETQYF.

This chain uses TRBV7-9 with TRBJ1-1; TRBD1 might be the D (6 bases). The germline V and J ends were trimmed by 0 bases and 10 bases, with 21 bases remaining between them. Germline CDR1 and CDR2: SEHNR and FQNEAQ (reference sequence). The CDR3 loop spans 16 amino acids. Here the CDR3 reads CASSLAGAESGVGAFF. As DNA, the CDR3 is TGTGCCAGCAGCTTAGCGGGGGCCGAGAGTGGGGTCGGAGCTTTCTTT.

The chain employs TRBV21-1 and TRBJ1-3; whether TRBD1, the table's D call, matches the DNA was not checked. TRBV21-1 is designated a pseudogene. The CDR3 extends over 15 amino acids. The CDR3 bases are TGTGCCAGCAGCGGTACAGGTAGGACTGGAAACACCATATATTTT. It yields the protein CASSGTGRTGNTIYF.

V and J are TRBV6-2 or TRBV6-3 and TRBJ1-4, with D possibly being TRBD1 (6 bases). The CDR3 contains 15 residues. The V gene lost 2 bases and the J gene lost 0 bases, with 7 bases spanning the gap. Germline V CDR1 and CDR2: MNHEY, SVGEGT. The chain's CDR3 is CASSYAGATNEKLFF. CDR3 in DNA: TGTGCCAGCAGTTACGCAGGGGCAACTAATGAAAAACTGTTTTTT.

V and J are TRBV24-1 and TRBJ2-3; 9 positions match TRBD1. The V segment lost 6 bases and the J segment 0 bases; nucleotides outside the gene matches: 9. CDR1 KGHDR and CDR2 SFDVKD come from the germline V gene. The CDR3 sequence is 17 residues long. The CDR3 spells CATSIRTGATSTDTQYF. The CDR3 bases are TGTGCCACCAGTATTCGGACAGGGGCTACTAGCACAGATACGCAGTATTTT.

The gene calls are TRBV2 and TRBJ2-4; D unresolved. This CDR3 spans 15 amino acids. CDR1 and CDR2 from the germline V gene are SNHLY and FYNNEI. Trimming took off 1 base at V and 0 bases at J, with 7 bases between the two ends. CDR3 amino acids: CASSEGQLAKNIQYF. The DNA of the CDR3 is TGTGCCAGCAGTGAAGGACAACTAGCCAAAAACATTCAGTACTTC.

V and J are TRBV7-8 and TRBJ2-7; maybe TRBD2 (5 bases). The V end was cut by 2 bases, the J end by 3 bases, with 14 bases between. The CDR3 loop spans 15 amino acids. Germline CDR1 reads SGHVS; CDR2 reads FQNEAQ. The CDR3 loop is CASSLSGTRYYEQYF. The CDR3 region has the DNA TGTGCCAGCAGCTTAAGCGGAACTCGGTACTACGAGCAGTACTTC.

Note on this clone: Other DNA sequences in this sample translate to the same CDR3. V usage is TRBV18 and J usage is TRBJ1-2; D ambiguous. Trimming pared 3 bases from V and 5 bases from J, leaving 10 bases between. The CDR3 totals 13 residues. Germline CDR1 KGHSH, CDR2 LQKENI. Here the CDR3 DNA reads TGTGCCAGCTCACCGGATAGGACTTATGGCTACACCTTC. It translates to CASSPDRTYGYTF.